The sequence of this TCR beta chain was determined in a study of blood T cells in healthy people across ages. Findings and limits, study-wide: The donors' CMV status was not determined, possibly confounding changes in expanded clonotypes.

A second about 6 to 12 cycle PCR used barcoded and J-beta primers. Each cDNA molecule was tagged by a template-switch adaptor that had 12 random nucleotides. Each sample provided no less than 3 million CDR3-containing paired-end reads. TCRdb ran MiXCR on the 5' RACE reads and lists one entry per CDR3 protein. The repertoire holds approximately 850,000 distinct CDR3 sequences, with roughly 60% as singletons. Trimming took 2 bases from V and 3 from J, leaving 20 bases between them. There are 17 residues in the CDR3. CDR1 is PRHDT and CDR2 is FYEKMQ in the germline V gene (reference sequence). There were at least 5.5 micrograms of total RNA extracted from every sample. This clonotype appeared a few times. Its specificity is not known.

This sequence was found in a man in his thirties or forties in good health. Sequenced input: blood. This chain connects TRBV13 to TRBJ2-7; D possibly matches TRBD1 or TRBD2 (5 bases each). CDR3 coding DNA: TGTGCCAGCAGCTTAACGCATGGGGCAGGGAGAATCTACGAGCAGTACTTC. Translated, it gives CASSLTHGAGRIYEQYF.